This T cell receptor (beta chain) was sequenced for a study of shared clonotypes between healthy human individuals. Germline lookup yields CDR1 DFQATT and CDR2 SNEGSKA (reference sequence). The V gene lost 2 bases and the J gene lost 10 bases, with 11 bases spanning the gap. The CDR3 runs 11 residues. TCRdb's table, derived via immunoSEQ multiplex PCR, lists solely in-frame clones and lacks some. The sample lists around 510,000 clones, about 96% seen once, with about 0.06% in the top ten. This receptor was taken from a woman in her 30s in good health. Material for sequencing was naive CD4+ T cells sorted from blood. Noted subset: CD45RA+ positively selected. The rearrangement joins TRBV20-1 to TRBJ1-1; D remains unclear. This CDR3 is CSARRRRGAFF. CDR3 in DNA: TGCAGTGCTAGACGGCGGCGGGGAGCTTTCTTT.